Below, 29 T cell receptor beta chains from the same sample are listed, as sequenced in a study of shared clonotypes between healthy human individuals. The table came from immunoSEQ multiplex PCR; TCRdb's copy has only in-frame clones and leaves some out. This sample has some 490,000 clones, with 60% to 80% found just once. The sequenced material came from PBMCs. These receptors were collected from a woman aged 40 to 55 in good health. Some clones in this sample may be carry-over from other donors' samples.

The chain uses TRBV7-3 and TRBJ2-4; D not certain. The CDR3 runs 18 residues. V gave up 5 bases and J gave up 1 base, with 21 bases separating them. Germline values: CDR1 SGHTA, CDR2 FQGTGA. CDR3 residues: CASSPNDIGKGAKNIQYF. In DNA form, the CDR3 reads TGTGCCAGCAGCCCCAACGATATAGGCAAGGGTGCCAAAAACATTCAGTACTTC. The variable domain in full, completed from reference TRBV7-3 and TRBJ2-4, reads GAGVSQTPSNKVTEKGKYVELRCDPISGHTALYWYRQSLGQGPEFLIYFQGTGAADDSGLPNDRFFAVRPEGSVSTLKIQRTERGDSAVYLCASSPNDIGKGAKNIQYFGAGTRLSVL.

As to this clone: Since a much larger clone is just one base distant, this may be a read error. The J gene is TRBJ1-2, the V gene TRBV2; D unclear. V lost 2 bases and J lost 0, with 13 bases in between. CDR1 and CDR2 from the germline V gene are SNHLY and FYNNEI. CDR3 length equals 16 residues. The CDR3: CASSETIDISNYGYTF. The CDR3 DNA reads as TGTGCCAGCAGTGAAACGATTGACATATCTAACTATGGCTACACCTTC.

The CDR3: CASSIDLGGIQPQHF. CDR3 in DNA: TGTGCCAGTAGTATAGATCTAGGGGGGATTCAGCCCCAGCATTTT. The chain couples TRBV19 to TRBJ1-5, with D possibly being TRBD1 (6 bases). Trimming shortened V by 0 bases and J by 6 bases, and 12 bases separated the two germline ends. This CDR3 comprises 15 residues. Germline V gene data show CDR1 as LNHDA and CDR2 as SQIVND (reference sequence).

This chain connects TRBV9 to TRBJ2-2; TRBD2 agrees at 9 bases. V gave up 0 bases and J gave up 4 bases; unmatched junction bases: 4. The germline V gene encodes CDR1 SGDLS and CDR2 YYNGEE. CDR3 length: 16 residues. The CDR3 nucleotides are TGTGCCAGCAGCGTAGAAGCGGGAGGAGGCACCGGGGAGCTGTTTTTT. Its translation: CASSVEAGGGTGELFF.

V is TRBV10-3 and J is TRBJ1-5; D gene uncertain. V lost 0 bases to trimming and J lost 1 base, with 4 bases between them. This CDR3 comprises 14 residues. The germline V gene has CDR1 ENHRY and CDR2 SYGVKD. In DNA form, the CDR3 reads TGTGCCATCAGTGAGTCCAGCAGCAATCAGCCCCAGCATTTT. This encodes CAISESSSNQPQHF.

This clone came up a few times. The chain carries TRBV14 and TRBJ1-2, with D unresolved. The CDR3 runs 14 residues. CDR1 and CDR2 from the germline V gene are SGHDN and FVKESK. Between the trimmed V and J ends, which lost 0 bases and 8 bases, there was a span of 13 bases. In DNA form, the CDR3 reads TGTGCCAGCAGCCAAGAGTTTCGGGTTAGCGGCTACACCTTC. It is translated as CASSQEFRVSGYTF.

There are a few counts of this clone. The chain has TRBV28 and TRBJ2-7; D possibly corresponds to TRBD2 (6 bases). The CDR3 has 16 residues. Trimming cost V 6 bases and J 2 bases, with 20 bases left between them. CDR1 is MDHEN and CDR2 is SYDVKM in the germline V gene. CDR3 sequence (DNA): TGTGCCAGCAGGAGACCGGGACTCCTAAGAACCTACGAGCAGTACTTC. Encoded protein: CASRRPGLLRTYEQYF.

The gene calls are TRBV19 and TRBJ1-1; no clear D. The V and J ends lost 1 base and 12 bases respectively, with 24 bases between them. Looked up from germline, CDR1 is LNHDA and CDR2 is SQIVND (reference sequence). The CDR3 sequence is 16 residues long. The CDR3 region has the DNA TGTGCCAGTAGTATAGGAACTTGGTACTCGTATTCGGAGACTTTCTTT. Encoded protein: CASSIGTWYSYSETFF.

This chain joins TRBV4-2 and TRBJ2-1; unclear D gene. The CDR3 length is 14 residues. V was cut by 1 base and J by 5 bases, with 9 bases left in between. Germline V gene data show CDR1 as LGHNA and CDR2 as YNFKEQ. The CDR3 DNA is TGTGCCAGCAGCCAAGTAACTTACGACAATGAGCAGTTCTTC. It specifies CASSQVTYDNEQFF.

This chain uses TRBV7-6 with TRBJ2-2; 7 bases line up with TRBD2. Germline V gene sequence: CDR1 SGHVS, CDR2 FNYEAQ. Trimming took 1 base from V and 2 from J; bases not matched to a gene: 7. The CDR3 is 17 residues long. The CDR3 DNA reads TGTGCCAGCAGCTTAGTGGCGGGAGAGGGTAACACCGGGGAGCTGTTTTTT. Its translation: CASSLVAGEGNTGELFF.

The rearrangement joins TRBV5-8 to TRBJ2-5; D gene ambiguous. V lost 0 bases and J lost 2, with 11 bases in between. This CDR3 has 15 amino acids. CDR1 is SGHTS, CDR2 YDEGEE, per germline. CDR3 in amino acids: CASSLAGLVQETQYF. The CDR3 DNA reads TGTGCCAGCAGCTTGGCGGGCCTAGTGCAAGAGACCCAGTACTTC. Filled out from reference TRBV5-8 and TRBJ2-5, the complete variable domain reads EAGVTQSPTHLIKTRGQQATLRCSPISGHTSVYWYQQALGLGLQFLLWYDEGEERNRGNFPPRFSGRQFPNYSSELNVNALELEDSALYLCASSLAGLVQETQYFGPGTRLLVL.

V gene TRBV2 combines with J gene TRBJ2-1, with no clear D. Trimming took off 4 bases at V and 0 bases at J, with 10 bases between the two ends. This CDR3 has 15 amino acids. Germline-derived CDR1 and CDR2 are SNHLY and FYNNEI. CDR3 in amino acids: CASSGFLGSYNEQFF. In DNA form, the CDR3 reads TGTGCCAGCAGTGGGTTTCTGGGCTCCTACAATGAGCAGTTCTTC.

The CDR3 here is CASSLSNRVSYNEQFF. CDR3 in DNA: TGCGCCAGCAGCCTCTCCAACAGGGTGTCCTACAATGAGCAGTTCTTC. J is TRBJ2-1 and V is TRBV4-3, with D possibly TRBD1 on 6 matching bases. Trimming left V 4 bases short and J 1 base short, with 14 bases between. The CDR3 spans 16 residues. Germline CDR1 is LGHNA and CDR2 is YSLEER.

This clone showed up just once. CDR3 in DNA: TGTGCCAGCAATCTCTCTGGGGCCAACGTCCTGACTTTC. This encodes CASNLSGANVLTF. This chain connects TRBV28 to TRBJ2-6; D is unresolved. Deletions cut 7 bases from V and 0 bases from J, with 4 bases between. This CDR3 region has 13 residues. CDR1 is MDHEN, CDR2 SYDVKM, per germline.

This chain connects TRBV28 to TRBJ2-5; 10 bases are shared with TRBD1. The V segment lost 9 bases and the J segment 8 bases; nucleotides outside the gene matches: 9. The CDR3 is 13 residues long. Germline V gives CDR1 MDHEN, CDR2 SYDVKM. The CDR3: CASRDRGLRTQYF. The CDR3 nucleotides are TGTGCCAGTAGGGACAGGGGCCTCCGAACCCAGTACTTC.

This clone was detected only a few times. This chain joins TRBV20-1 and TRBJ2-1; no clear D gene. Germline V CDR1 and CDR2: DFQATT, SNEGSKA (reference sequence). V lost 5 bases, J lost 2 bases, and 4 bases lay in between. This CDR3 has 11 amino acids. The CDR3 reads CSAPPYNEQFF. As DNA, the CDR3 is TGCAGTGCTCCCCCCTACAATGAGCAGTTCTTC.

The genes are TRBV27 and TRBJ1-1, with D perhaps matching TRBD1 (5 bases). The V and J ends lost 6 bases and 7 bases respectively, with 21 bases between them. The germline gives CDR1 MNHEY, CDR2 SMNVEV (reference sequence). The CDR3 has 15 amino acids. CDR3 nucleotides: TGTGCCAGCAGGATCACCGGGACGGCGGCGAATGAAGCTTTCTTT. Amino acid sequence: CASRITGTAANEAFF.

The gene calls are TRBV21-1 and TRBJ2-1; the table assigns TRBD2, which was not confirmed against the DNA. TRBV21-1 corresponds to a pseudogene. CDR3 length: 16 amino acids. The CDR3 coding sequence is TGTGCCAGCAGCAGCCTCGAGTTAAGCTCCTACAATGAGCAGTTCTTC. Its protein product is CASSSLELSSYNEQFF.

V and J are TRBV6-4 and TRBJ2-3, with 9 bases lining up with TRBD2. Trimming took 2 bases from V and 1 from J; bases not matched to a gene: 10. This CDR3 comprises 18 residues. CDR1 and CDR2 from the germline V gene are MRHNA and SNTAGT. In DNA, the CDR3 is TGTGCCAGCAGTGACCAAGCGGGAGGATTTCGGGGCACAGATACGCAGTATTTT. Translating it yields CASSDQAGGFRGTDTQYF.

The chain uses TRBV7-3 and TRBJ2-3; D gene unclear. Trimming stripped 5 bases from V and 0 bases from J, with 9 bases between. The germline CDR1 and CDR2 sequences are SGHTA and FQGTGA. The CDR3 has 14 residues. The CDR3 here is CASSPQPSTDTQYF. CDR3 in DNA: TGTGCCAGCAGCCCCCAGCCTAGCACAGATACGCAGTATTTT.

The J gene is TRBJ2-7, the V gene TRBV18; 7 bases are a match to TRBD1. The CDR3 length is 14 residues. CDR1 is KGHSH and CDR2 is LQKENI in the germline V gene. V gave up 5 bases and J gave up 0 bases; unmatched junction bases: 4. This CDR3 reads CASSWDRSSYEQYF. In DNA form, the CDR3 reads TGTGCCAGCTCATGGGACAGAAGCTCCTACGAGCAGTACTTC.

V gene TRBV18 combines with J gene TRBJ2-1; 7 bases are a match to TRBD2. This CDR3 region has 18 residues. Germline-derived CDR1 and CDR2 are KGHSH and LQKENI. After removal of 3 bases from V and 0 bases from J, the junction contained 11 bases not matched to a gene. The CDR3 DNA reads TGTGCCAGCTCACCGGCGGCGGGACTACCGAGCTCCTACAATGAGCAGTTCTTC. Its translation: CASSPAAGLPSSYNEQFF. The whole variable domain, remainder taken from reference TRBV18 and TRBJ2-1, is NAGVMQNPRHLVRRRGQEARLRCSPMKGHSHVYWYRQLPEEGLKFMVYLQKENIIDESGMPKERFSAEFPKEGPSILRIQQVVRGDSAAYFCASSPAAGLPSSYNEQFFGPGTRLTVL.

The gene calls are TRBV5-1 and TRBJ1-1; D possibly corresponds to TRBD1 (5 bases). CDR1 and CDR2 (germline): SGHRS, YFSETQ. The CDR3 sequence is 14 residues long. V gave up 0 bases and J gave up 1 base, with 7 bases separating them. The CDR3 protein is CASSLVGTNTEAFF. In nucleotides, the CDR3 is TGCGCCAGCAGCTTGGTAGGGACGAACACTGAAGCTTTCTTT.

CDR3 in DNA: TGTGCCAGAAAACTAGCGGAAAGCTCCTACAATGAGCAGTTCTTC. Translation: CARKLAESSYNEQFF. The rearrangement uses TRBV9 and TRBJ2-1; 8 nucleotides line up with TRBD2. This CDR3 is 15 amino acids long. Per the germline V gene, CDR1 is SGDLS and CDR2 is YYNGEE. Losses at the gene ends were 8 bases for V and 0 bases for J; bases not matched to a gene: 7.

The rearrangement links TRBV5-1 to TRBJ2-7; D tentatively reads TRBD1 or TRBD2 (5 bases each). Trimming shortened V by 6 bases and J by 0 bases, and 16 bases separated the two germline ends. Germline V gene lookup returns CDR1 SGHRS and CDR2 YFSETQ. This CDR3 spans 15 amino acids. This CDR3 is CASTLRGVGSYEQYF. The DNA of the CDR3 is TGCGCCAGCACCCTCCGAGGGGTCGGCTCCTACGAGCAGTACTTC.

This chain connects TRBV4-1 to TRBJ2-1; TRBD2 agrees at 7 bases. Germline V gives CDR1 MGHRA, CDR2 YSYEKL. After removal of 1 base from V and 9 bases from J, the junction contained 3 bases not matched to a gene. CDR3 length equals 13 residues. CDR3 sequence reads: CASSQVGGSEQFF. CDR3 coding DNA: TGCGCCAGCAGCCAAGTTGGCGGGAGTGAGCAGTTCTTC.

For this clone: This could be a read error, since a much larger clone is one nucleotide away. Other DNA sequences in the sample encode the same CDR3. The rearrangement joins TRBV5-1 to TRBJ2-6; the D gene is possibly TRBD1 (5 bases). From germline, CDR1 is SGHRS and CDR2 YFSETQ. The CDR3 loop spans 15 amino acids. The germline V and J ends were trimmed by 1 base and 0 bases, with 5 bases remaining between them. CDR3 sequence (DNA): TGCGCCAGCAGCTTGACAGGCTCTGGGGCCAACGTCCTGACTTTC. Amino acids: CASSLTGSGANVLTF.

The J gene is TRBJ2-7, the V gene TRBV6-5, with 8 bases matching TRBD2. The germline CDR1 and CDR2 sequences are MNHEY and SVGAGI. CDR3 length: 15 amino acids. V dropped 6 bases and J dropped 0; count of bases not matched to a gene: 7. Here the CDR3 DNA reads TGTGCCAGCAGGCCGGGACTAGAGGCCTCCTACGAGCAGTACTTC. It specifies CASRPGLEASYEQYF.

In this sample, this clone turned up a few times. The CDR3 here is CASSLEGVGTYSYEQYF. The CDR3 bases are TGTGCCAGCAGCTTAGAGGGGGTGGGAACGTACTCCTACGAGCAGTACTTC. The chain combines TRBV7-9 with TRBJ2-7; perhaps TRBD1 as D (6 bases). This CDR3 spans 17 amino acids. V lost 1 base and J lost 0, with 16 bases in between. Germline-derived CDR1 and CDR2 are SEHNR and FQNEAQ (reference sequence).